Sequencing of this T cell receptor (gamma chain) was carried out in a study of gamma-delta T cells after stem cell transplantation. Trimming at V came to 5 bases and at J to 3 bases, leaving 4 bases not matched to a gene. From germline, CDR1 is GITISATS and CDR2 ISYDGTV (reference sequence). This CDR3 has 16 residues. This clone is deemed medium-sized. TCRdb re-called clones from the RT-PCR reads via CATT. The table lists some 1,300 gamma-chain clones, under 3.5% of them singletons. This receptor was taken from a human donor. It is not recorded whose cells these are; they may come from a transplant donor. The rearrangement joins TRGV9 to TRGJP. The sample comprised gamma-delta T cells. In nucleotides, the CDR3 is TGTGCCTTGTGGGCCTTGCAAGAGTTGGGCAAAAAAATCAAGGTATTT. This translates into CALWALQELGKKIKVF.